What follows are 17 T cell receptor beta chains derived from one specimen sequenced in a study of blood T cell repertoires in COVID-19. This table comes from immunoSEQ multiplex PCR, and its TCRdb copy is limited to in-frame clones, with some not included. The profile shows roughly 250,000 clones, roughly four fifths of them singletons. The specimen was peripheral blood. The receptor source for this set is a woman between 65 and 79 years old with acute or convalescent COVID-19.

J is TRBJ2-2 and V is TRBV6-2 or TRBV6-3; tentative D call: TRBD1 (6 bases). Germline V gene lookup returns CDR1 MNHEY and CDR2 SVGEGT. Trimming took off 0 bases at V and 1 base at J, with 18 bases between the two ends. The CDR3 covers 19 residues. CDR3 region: CASSYSRTGSRENTGELFF. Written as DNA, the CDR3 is TGTGCCAGCAGTTACTCACGAACAGGGTCGCGAGAGAACACCGGGGAGCTGTTTTTT.

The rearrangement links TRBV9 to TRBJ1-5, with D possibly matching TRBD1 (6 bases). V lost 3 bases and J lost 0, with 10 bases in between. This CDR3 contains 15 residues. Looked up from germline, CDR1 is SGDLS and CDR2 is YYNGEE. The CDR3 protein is CASSAGQSSNQPQHF. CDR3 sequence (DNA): TGTGCCAGCAGCGCCGGACAGAGTAGCAATCAGCCCCAGCATTTT.

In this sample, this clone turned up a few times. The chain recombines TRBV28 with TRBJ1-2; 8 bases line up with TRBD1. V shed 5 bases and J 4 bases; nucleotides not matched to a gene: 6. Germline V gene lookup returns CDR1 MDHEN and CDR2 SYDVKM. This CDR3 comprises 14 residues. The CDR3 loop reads CASSARGRGYGYTF. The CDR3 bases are TGTGCCAGCAGTGCCAGGGGGCGCGGCTATGGCTACACCTTC.

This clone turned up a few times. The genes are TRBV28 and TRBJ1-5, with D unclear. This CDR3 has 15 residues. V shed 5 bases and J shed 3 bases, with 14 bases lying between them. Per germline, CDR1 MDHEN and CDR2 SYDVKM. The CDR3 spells CASSPPLRNNQPQHF. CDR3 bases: TGTGCCAGCAGTCCCCCCCTAAGAAACAATCAGCCCCAGCATTTT. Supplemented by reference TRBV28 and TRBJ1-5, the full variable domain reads DVKVTQSSRYLVKRTGEKVFLECVQDMDHENMFWYRQDPGLGLRLIYFSYDVKMKEKGDIPEGYSVSREKKERFSLILESASTNQTSMYLCASSPPLRNNQPQHFGDGTRLSIL.

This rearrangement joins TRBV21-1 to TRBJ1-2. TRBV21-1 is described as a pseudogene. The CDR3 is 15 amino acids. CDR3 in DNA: TGTGCCAGCAGACTGACTGACCAAGCTAACTATGGCTACACCTTC. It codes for CASRLTDQANYGYTF.

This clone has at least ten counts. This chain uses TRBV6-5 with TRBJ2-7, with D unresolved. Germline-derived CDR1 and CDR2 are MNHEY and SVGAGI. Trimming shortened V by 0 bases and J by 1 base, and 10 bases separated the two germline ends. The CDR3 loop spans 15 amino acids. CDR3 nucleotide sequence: TGTGCCAGCAGTTACTCCGAACAGCCTTCCTACGAGCAGTACTTC. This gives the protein CASSYSEQPSYEQYF.

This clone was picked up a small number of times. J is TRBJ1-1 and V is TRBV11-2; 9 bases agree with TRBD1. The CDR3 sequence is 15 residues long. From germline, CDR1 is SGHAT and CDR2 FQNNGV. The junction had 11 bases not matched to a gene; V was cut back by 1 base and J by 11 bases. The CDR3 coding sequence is TGTGCCAGCAGCTTAGTGGGACAGGGATCTGGAGTCGCTTTCTTT. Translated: CASSLVGQGSGVAFF.

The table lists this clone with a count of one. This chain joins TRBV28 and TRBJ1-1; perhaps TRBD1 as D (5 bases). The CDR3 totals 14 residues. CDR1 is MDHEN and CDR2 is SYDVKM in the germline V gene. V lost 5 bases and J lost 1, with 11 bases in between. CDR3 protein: CASSLDIPNTEAFF. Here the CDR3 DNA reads TGTGCCAGCAGTCTGGACATCCCGAACACTGAAGCTTTCTTT.

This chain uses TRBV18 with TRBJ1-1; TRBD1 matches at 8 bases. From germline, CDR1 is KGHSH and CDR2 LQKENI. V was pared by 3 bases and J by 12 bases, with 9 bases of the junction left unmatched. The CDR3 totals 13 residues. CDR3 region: CASSPYLDRETFF. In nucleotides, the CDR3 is TGTGCCAGCTCACCGTACTTGGACAGGGAAACTTTCTTT. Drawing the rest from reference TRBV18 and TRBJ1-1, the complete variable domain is NAGVMQNPRHLVRRRGQEARLRCSPMKGHSHVYWYRQLPEEGLKFMVYLQKENIIDESGMPKERFSAEFPKEGPSILRIQQVVRGDSAAYFCASSPYLDRETFFGQGTRLTVV.

CDR3 loop: CAWTTGGNTEAFF. In nucleotides, the CDR3 is TGTGCCTGGACCACGGGGGGTAACACTGAAGCTTTCTTT. The J gene is TRBJ1-1, the V gene TRBV30; D is perhaps TRBD1 (5 bases). Germline CDR1 is GTSNPN and CDR2 is SVGIG (reference sequence). Trimming removed 4 bases at V and 2 bases at J, with 11 bases between. The CDR3 covers 13 residues.

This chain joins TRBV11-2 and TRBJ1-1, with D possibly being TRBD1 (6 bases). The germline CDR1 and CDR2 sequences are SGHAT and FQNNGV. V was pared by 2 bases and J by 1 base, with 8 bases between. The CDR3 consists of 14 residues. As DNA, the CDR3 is TGTGCCAGCAGCTTAATCAGGGGGAACACTGAAGCTTTCTTT. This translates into CASSLIRGNTEAFF.

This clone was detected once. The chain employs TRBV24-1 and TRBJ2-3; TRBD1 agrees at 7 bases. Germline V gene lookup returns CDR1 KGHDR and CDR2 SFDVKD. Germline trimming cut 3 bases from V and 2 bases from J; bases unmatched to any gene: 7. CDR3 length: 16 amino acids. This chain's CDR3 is CATSDPREGATDTQYF. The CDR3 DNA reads TGTGCCACCAGTGATCCCCGAGAGGGGGCCACAGATACGCAGTATTTT.

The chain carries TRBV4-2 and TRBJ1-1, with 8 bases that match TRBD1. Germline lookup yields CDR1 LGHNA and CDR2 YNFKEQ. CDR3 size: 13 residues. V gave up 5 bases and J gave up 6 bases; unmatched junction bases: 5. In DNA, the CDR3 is TGTGCCAGCAGCATCCAGGGGGCGCCTGAAGCTTTCTTT. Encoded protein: CASSIQGAPEAFF.

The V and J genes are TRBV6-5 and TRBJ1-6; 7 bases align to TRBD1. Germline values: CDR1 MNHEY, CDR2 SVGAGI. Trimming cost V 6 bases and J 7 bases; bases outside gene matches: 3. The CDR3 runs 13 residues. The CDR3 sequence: CASRTGLNSPLHF. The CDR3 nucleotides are TGTGCCAGCAGGACAGGGCTCAATTCACCCCTCCACTTT.

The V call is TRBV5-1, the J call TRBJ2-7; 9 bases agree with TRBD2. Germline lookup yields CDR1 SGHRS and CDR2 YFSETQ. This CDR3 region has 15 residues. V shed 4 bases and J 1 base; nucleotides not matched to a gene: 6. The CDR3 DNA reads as TGCGCCAGCAGCCCTAGCGGGACGTATTCCTACGAGCAGTACTTC. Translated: CASSPSGTYSYEQYF.

The CDR3 reads CATSGSYSNQPQHF. In DNA form, the CDR3 reads TGTGCCACCAGTGGTAGTTATAGCAATCAGCCCCAGCATTTT. The V call is TRBV24-1, the J call TRBJ1-5; D is unresolved. V lost 5 bases and J lost 0, with 7 bases in between. Germline values: CDR1 KGHDR, CDR2 SFDVKD. CDR3 length: 14 amino acids.

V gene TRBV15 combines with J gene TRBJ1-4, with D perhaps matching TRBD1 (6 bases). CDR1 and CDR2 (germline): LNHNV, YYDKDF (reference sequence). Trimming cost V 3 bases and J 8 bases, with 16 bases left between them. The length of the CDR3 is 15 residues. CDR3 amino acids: CATSRRGGRSEKLFF. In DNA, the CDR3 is TGTGCCACCAGCAGGCGTGGGGGCCGTTCGGAAAAACTGTTTTTT.